These 26 T cell receptor beta chains were all obtained from the same sample, sequenced in a study of CD8 T cells in ankylosing spondylitis. From the 5' RACE reads, TCRdb called clonotypes with MiXCR, one entry per CDR3 protein. The table has 250,000 to 400,000 distinct CDR3 sequences, 11% seen once. The sample was blood, either unsorted or a sorted T cell fraction (not recorded which). The receptors were sampled from a female donor with ankylosing spondylitis or in good health (not recorded which).

This clonotype was detected ten times or more. The genes are TRBV25-1 and TRBJ2-2; 9 nucleotides line up with TRBD1. CDR3 length: 17 amino acids. Germline V gives CDR1 MGHDK, CDR2 SYGVNS. Losses at the gene ends were 1 base for V and 5 bases for J; bases not matched to a gene: 8. The CDR3 region has the DNA TGTGCCAGCAGTGAATGGGGGGGACAGGGCTATACCGGGGAGCTGTTTTTT. Protein product: CASSEWGGQGYTGELFF.

For this clonotype: A much larger clone differs from this one at a single base, so this may be a read error. V gene TRBV27 combines with J gene TRBJ1-2; no definite D call. Germline CDR1 reads MNHEY; CDR2 reads SMNVEV (reference sequence). V was cut by 3 bases and J by 8 bases, with 13 bases left in between. This CDR3 has 13 residues. The CDR3 protein is CASSFRTGHGYTF. The CDR3 bases are TGTGCCAGCAGTTTCCGGACTGGTCACGGCTACACCTTC.

The chain's CDR3 is CASSPEGVDGTVSYEQYF. The CDR3 DNA sequence: TGTGCCAGCAGCCCCGAGGGGGTGGATGGGACGGTCTCCTACGAGCAGTACTTC. J is TRBJ2-7 and V is TRBV11-2, with D possibly being TRBD1 (6 bases). V was cut by 5 bases and J by 0 bases, with 23 bases left in between. Germline assignment: CDR1 SGHAT and CDR2 FQNNGV. There are 18 residues in the CDR3.

This clonotype was seen repeatedly, ten times or more. V and J are TRBV4-1 and TRBJ1-2; 8 positions agree with TRBD1. Trimming took 2 bases from V and 6 from J; bases not matched to a gene: 5. The CDR3 runs to 14 residues. CDR1 is MGHRA, CDR2 YSYEKL, per germline. In DNA, the CDR3 is TGCGCCAGCAGCCAAAACAGACAGGGGCATGGCTACACCTTC. Its translation is CASSQNRQGHGYTF.

In its sample, this clonotype was seen many times. The CDR3 is CASSSSTGTGAYEQYF. The CDR3 region has the DNA TGTGCCAGCTCAAGTTCAACCGGGACAGGGGCCTACGAGCAGTACTTC. This chain connects TRBV18 to TRBJ2-7, with 10 bases that match TRBD1. The germline gives CDR1 KGHSH, CDR2 LQKENI. J gave up 2 bases and V 5 bases, and 9 bases lay outside the gene matches. CDR3 size: 16 residues. Based on the CDR3 plus reference TRBV18 and TRBJ2-7, the full variable domain is NAGVMQNPRHLVRRRGQEARLRCSPMKGHSHVYWYRQLPEEGLKFMVYLQKENIIDESGMPKERFSAEFPKEGPSILRIQQVVRGDSAAYFCASSSSTGTGAYEQYFGPGTRLTVT.

This clonotype was counted at least ten times. V is TRBV5-6 and J is TRBJ2-2; the D gene could be TRBD1 or TRBD2 (5 bases each). Germline-derived CDR1 and CDR2 are SGHDT and YYEEEE. Trimming took off 5 bases at V and 0 bases at J, with 17 bases between the two ends. The CDR3 is 17 residues long. DNA for the CDR3: TGTGCCAGCAGTTTCCAGCGTGGGACGGCGAACACCGGGGAGCTGTTTTTT. This sequence encodes CASSFQRGTANTGELFF.

This clonotype has at least ten counts. V gene TRBV20-1 combines with J gene TRBJ2-1; D may be TRBD1 (6 bases). Germline CDR1 is DFQATT and CDR2 is SNEGSKA (reference sequence). V was shortened by 1 base and J by 4 bases, with 23 bases between the two germline ends. The CDR3 spans 18 residues. DNA for the CDR3: TGCAGTGCTAGAGGGTGGGGGCAATCGGGCCAAGCATACAATGAGCAGTTCTTC. This gives the protein CSARGWGQSGQAYNEQFF.

This clonotype showed up many times. V usage is TRBV27 and J usage is TRBJ2-1; no definite D call. Per the germline V gene, CDR1 is MNHEY and CDR2 is SMNVEV (reference sequence). The V gene lost 5 bases and the J gene lost 8 bases, with 16 bases spanning the gap. CDR3 length: 14 residues. The CDR3 is CASSGLRPRDEQFF. The CDR3 nucleotides read TGTGCCAGCAGTGGGCTCAGGCCTAGGGATGAGCAGTTCTTC.

This clonotype occurred many times. V gene TRBV29-1 combines with J gene TRBJ1-1, with 7 bases that match TRBD1. Germline V gene sequence: CDR1 SQVTM, CDR2 ANQGSEA. Trimming cost V 5 bases and J 11 bases; bases outside gene matches: 5. This CDR3 has 10 amino acids. The CDR3 loop is CSVYRGRAFF. The CDR3 region has the DNA TGCAGCGTTTACAGGGGACGGGCTTTCTTT.

This clonotype was seen repeatedly, ten times or more. CDR3 nucleotide sequence: TGCGCCAGCAGCTTGGAGACAGCTTACAATGAGCAGTTCTTC. Translation gives CASSLETAYNEQFF. This chain links TRBV5-1 with TRBJ2-1, with D perhaps matching TRBD1 (5 bases). The CDR3 runs to 14 residues. V lost 0 bases to trimming and J lost 4 bases, with 8 bases between them. Per the germline V gene, CDR1 is SGHRS and CDR2 is YFSETQ.

The chain is built from TRBV5-1 and TRBJ2-7; D is possibly TRBD1 (6 bases). Per the germline V gene, CDR1 is SGHRS and CDR2 is YFSETQ. V shed 0 bases and J shed 6 bases, with 13 bases lying between them. The CDR3 is 14 residues long. The CDR3 here is CASSLAIMDSEQYF. CDR3 DNA sequence: TGCGCCAGCAGCTTGGCCATTATGGACAGCGAGCAGTACTTC.

This clonotype was seen many times. V usage is TRBV20-1 and J usage is TRBJ2-7; TRBD2 agrees at 8 bases. There are 16 residues in the CDR3. J gave up 5 bases and V 5 bases, and 17 bases lay outside the gene matches. CDR1 and CDR2 (germline): DFQATT, SNEGSKA (reference sequence). CDR3 nucleotides: TGCAGTGCTCTTCGTCGAGTAGCGGGACCAACTAACGAGCAGTACTTC. Its protein is CSALRRVAGPTNEQYF.

This chain uses TRBV19 with TRBJ1-3; 7 bases map to TRBD1. Germline-derived CDR1 and CDR2 are LNHDA and SQIVND (reference sequence). Trimming removed 3 bases from V and 2 bases from J; junction bases left unmatched: 1. The CDR3 is made up of 14 amino acids. CDR3 coding DNA: TGTGCCAGTAGTATCCAGGGGGCTGGAAACACCATATATTTT. Translating gives CASSIQGAGNTIYF.

This clonotype was seen many times. This rearrangement joins TRBV7-8 to TRBJ2-3; D is possibly TRBD2 (6 bases). V was cut by 5 bases and J by 0 bases, with 12 bases left in between. This CDR3 spans 15 amino acids. Germline V gives CDR1 SGHVS, CDR2 FQNEAQ. The CDR3 DNA reads as TGTGCCAGCAGCCGTAGCGGTGTCAGCACAGATACGCAGTATTTT. Its translation is CASSRSGVSTDTQYF.

This chain joins TRBV27 and TRBJ2-3; 8 nucleotides align to TRBD1. This CDR3 comprises 12 residues. Germline loops: CDR1 MNHEY, CDR2 SMNVEV (reference sequence). The V gene end was trimmed by 6 bases and the J gene end by 14 bases; junction bases not matched to a gene: 10. This CDR3 reads CASSRTGGYRYF. For the CDR3, the DNA is TGTGCCAGCAGCCGAACAGGGGGGTATCGGTATTTT.

This clonotype was picked up a small number of times. The chain is built from TRBV20-1 and TRBJ2-3; 9 bases fit TRBD2. The CDR3 has 17 residues. The V gene's germline CDR1 is DFQATT and CDR2 SNEGSKA (reference sequence). Trimming removed 4 bases from V and 2 bases from J; junction bases left unmatched: 13. CDR3: CSAITGGGGAPTDTQYF. CDR3 DNA: TGCAGTGCTATCACTGGGGGCGGGGGGGCTCCCACAGATACGCAGTATTTT.

This clonotype turned up a few times. This chain connects TRBV15 to TRBJ2-7, with 15 bases fitting TRBD2. The CDR3 runs 19 residues. The V segment lost 2 bases and the J segment 2 bases; nucleotides outside the gene matches: 10. CDR1 and CDR2 from the germline V gene are LNHNV and YYDKDF (reference sequence). In DNA, the CDR3 is TGTGCCACCAGCAGATACCTCGGGACTAGCGGGAGGACTACCTACGAGCAGTACTTC. Translation: CATSRYLGTSGRTTYEQYF.

This clonotype was observed a few times. The chain combines TRBV18 with TRBJ2-2; 10 bases align to TRBD2. CDR3 length: 18 residues. Germline assignment: CDR1 KGHSH and CDR2 LQKENI. V was pared by 0 bases and J by 5 bases, with 9 bases of the junction left unmatched. Written as DNA, the CDR3 is TGTGCCAGCTCACCACCGTGGCTAGCGGGAGTTGGGACCGGGGAGCTGTTTTTT. Its translation: CASSPPWLAGVGTGELFF. The variable domain in full, completed from reference TRBV18 and TRBJ2-2, reads NAGVMQNPRHLVRRRGQEARLRCSPMKGHSHVYWYRQLPEEGLKFMVYLQKENIIDESGMPKERFSAEFPKEGPSILRIQQVVRGDSAAYFCASSPPWLAGVGTGELFFGEGSRLTVL.

For this clonotype: The junction shows a germline mismatch at one end, possibly a read error. The chain has TRBV5-4 and TRBJ1-6; D is ambiguous. The CDR3 is made up of 15 amino acids. Looked up from germline, CDR1 is SGHNT and CDR2 is YYREEE (reference sequence). The CDR3 sequence: CASTLRGSYNSPLHF. Written as DNA, the CDR3 is TGTGCCAGCACCTTGCGGGGCTCCTATAATTCACCCCTCCACTTT.

At least ten counts were recorded for this clonotype. The chain uses TRBV12-3 or TRBV12-4 and TRBJ2-7, with D possibly being TRBD2 (6 bases). V was shortened by 6 bases and J by 3 bases, with 12 bases between the two germline ends. The CDR3 runs 13 residues. CDR3 sequence: CASSGGGYYEQYF. Written as DNA, the CDR3 is TGTGCCAGCAGCGGTGGGGGGTACTACGAGCAGTACTTC.

This clonotype was counted ten times or more. The chain is built from TRBV20-1 and TRBJ2-5; no reliable D call. Per germline, CDR1 DFQATT and CDR2 SNEGSKA (reference sequence). Trimming removed 3 bases at V and 2 bases at J, with 19 bases between. The CDR3 covers 16 residues. In DNA form, the CDR3 reads TGCAGTGCTAGGGGCCTCAGCCGACCGTTACAAGAGACCCAGTACTTC. As protein: CSARGLSRPLQETQYF.

The table lists this clonotype with many counts. The rearrangement uses TRBV5-1 and TRBJ2-1; 7 bases are a match to TRBD2. Germline V lookup: CDR1 SGHRS, CDR2 YFSETQ. CDR3 length equals 15 residues. V gave up 4 bases and J gave up 6 bases; unmatched junction bases: 10. In DNA, the CDR3 is TGCGCCAGCAGCCAAGGGACTACCGGAACCAATGAGCAGTTCTTC. This translates into CASSQGTTGTNEQFF. Full variable domain (remainder filled in from reference TRBV5-1 and TRBJ2-1): KAGVTQTPRYLIKTRGQQVTLSCSPISGHRSVSWYQQTPGQGLQFLFEYFSETQRNKGNFPGRFSGRQFSNSRSEMNVSTLELGDSALYLCASSQGTTGTNEQFFGPGTRLTVL.

This clonotype has at least ten counts. The chain couples TRBV12-3 or TRBV12-4 to TRBJ2-5; D may match TRBD1 or TRBD2 (6 bases each). V dropped 1 base and J dropped 4 bases, with 10 bases sitting between them. The CDR3 runs to 14 residues. The CDR3 spells CASSLVGGRETQYF. For the CDR3, the DNA is TGTGCCAGCAGTTTAGTAGGGGGGAGAGAGACCCAGTACTTC.

Remarks on this clonotype: This sequence may be a read error, since a much larger clone differs from it by one base. The chain is built from TRBV20-1 and TRBJ2-3; D remains ambiguous. CDR1 and CDR2 (germline): DFQATT, SNEGSKA (reference sequence). The CDR3 has 12 residues. CDR3 in DNA: TGCAGTGCTAGTCCCCGCCCAGATACGCGGTATTTT. This translates into CSASPRPDTRYF.

This clonotype was found a few times. The chain recombines TRBV7-6 with TRBJ2-1; D gene unclear. Germline assignment: CDR1 SGHVS and CDR2 FNYEAQ. The CDR3 is 13 residues long. V was cut by 4 bases and J by 5 bases, with 9 bases left in between. The DNA of the CDR3 is TGTGCCAGCAGCTCACGACCTAACAATGAGCAGTTCTTC. Translated, it gives CASSSRPNNEQFF.

This clonotype was counted many times. J is TRBJ1-3 and V is TRBV9, with 7 bases matching TRBD1. This CDR3 has 14 residues. Germline V CDR1 and CDR2: SGDLS, YYNGEE. V dropped 0 bases and J dropped 8; count of bases not matched to a gene: 5. The CDR3, as DNA: TGTGCCAGCAGCGTAGAAGAGGGGGCGGACACCATATATTTT. Its translation: CASSVEEGADTIYF.